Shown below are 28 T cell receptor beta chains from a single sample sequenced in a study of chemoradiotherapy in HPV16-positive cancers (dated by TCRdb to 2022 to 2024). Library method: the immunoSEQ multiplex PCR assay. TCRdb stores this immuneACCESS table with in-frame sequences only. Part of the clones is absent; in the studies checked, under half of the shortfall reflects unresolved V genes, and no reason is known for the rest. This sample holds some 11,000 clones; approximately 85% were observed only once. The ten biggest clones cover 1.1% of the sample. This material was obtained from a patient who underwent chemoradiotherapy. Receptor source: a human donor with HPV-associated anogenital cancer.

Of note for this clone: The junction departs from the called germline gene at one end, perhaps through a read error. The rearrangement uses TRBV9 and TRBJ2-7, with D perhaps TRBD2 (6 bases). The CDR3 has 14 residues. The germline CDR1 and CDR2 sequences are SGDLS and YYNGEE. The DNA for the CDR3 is TGTGCCAGCAGCGTCGGGGGTTTCTCCTACGGGCAGTACTTC. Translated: CASSVGGFSYGQYF.

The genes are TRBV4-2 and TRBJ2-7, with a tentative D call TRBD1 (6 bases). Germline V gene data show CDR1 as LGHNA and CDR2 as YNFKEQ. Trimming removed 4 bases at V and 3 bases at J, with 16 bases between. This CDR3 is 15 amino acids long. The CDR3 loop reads CASSRDQDRDYEQYF. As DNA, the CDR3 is TGTGCCAGCAGCCGAGACCAGGACAGAGACTACGAGCAGTACTTC.

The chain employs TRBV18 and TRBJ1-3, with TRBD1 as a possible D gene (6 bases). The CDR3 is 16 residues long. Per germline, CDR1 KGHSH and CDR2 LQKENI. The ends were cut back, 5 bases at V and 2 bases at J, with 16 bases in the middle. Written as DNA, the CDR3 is TGTGCCAGCTCAGCCGGGTTACAGGGAACTGGAAACACCATATATTTT. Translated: CASSAGLQGTGNTIYF.

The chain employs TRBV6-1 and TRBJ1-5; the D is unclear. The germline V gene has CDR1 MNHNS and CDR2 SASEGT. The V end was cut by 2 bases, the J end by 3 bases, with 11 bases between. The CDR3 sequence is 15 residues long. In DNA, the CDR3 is TGTGCCAGCAGTGAACGTGCAGACGACAATCAGCCCCAGCATTTT. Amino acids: CASSERADDNQPQHF.

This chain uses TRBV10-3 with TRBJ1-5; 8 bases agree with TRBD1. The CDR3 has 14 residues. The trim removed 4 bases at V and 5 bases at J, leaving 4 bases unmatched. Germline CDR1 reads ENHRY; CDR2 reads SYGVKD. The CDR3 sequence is CAISAGGRDQPQHF. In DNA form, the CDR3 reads TGTGCCATCAGTGCAGGGGGCCGGGATCAGCCCCAGCATTTT.

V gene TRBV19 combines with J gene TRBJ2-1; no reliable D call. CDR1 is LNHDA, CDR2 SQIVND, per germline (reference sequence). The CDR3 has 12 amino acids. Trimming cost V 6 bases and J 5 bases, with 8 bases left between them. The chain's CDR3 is CASSPPNNEQFF. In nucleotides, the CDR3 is TGTGCCAGTAGCCCGCCAAACAATGAGCAGTTCTTC. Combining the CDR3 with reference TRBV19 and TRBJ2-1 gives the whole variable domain DGGITQSPKYLFRKEGQNVTLSCEQNLNHDAMYWYRQDPGQGLRLIYYSQIVNDFQKGDIAEGYSVSREKKESFPLTVTSAQKNPTAFYLCASSPPNNEQFFGPGTRLTVL.

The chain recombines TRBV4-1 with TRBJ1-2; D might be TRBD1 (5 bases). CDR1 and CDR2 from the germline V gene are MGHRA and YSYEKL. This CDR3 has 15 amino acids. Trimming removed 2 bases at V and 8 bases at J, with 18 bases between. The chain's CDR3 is CASSQTYGAGRGYTF. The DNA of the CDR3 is TGCGCCAGCAGCCAAACCTACGGGGCAGGAAGAGGCTACACCTTC.

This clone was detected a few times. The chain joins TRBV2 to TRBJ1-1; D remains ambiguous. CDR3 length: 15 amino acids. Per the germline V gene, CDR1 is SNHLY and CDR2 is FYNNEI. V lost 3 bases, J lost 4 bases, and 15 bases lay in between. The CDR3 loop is CASSEQRVGVTEAFF. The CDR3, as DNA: TGTGCCAGCAGTGAGCAAAGGGTTGGGGTCACTGAAGCTTTCTTT.

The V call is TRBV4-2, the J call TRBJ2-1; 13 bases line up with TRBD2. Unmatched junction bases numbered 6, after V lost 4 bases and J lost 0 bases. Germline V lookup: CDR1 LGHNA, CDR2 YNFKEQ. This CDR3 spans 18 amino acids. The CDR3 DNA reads TGTGCCAGCAGCCTCGGGACTAGCGGGGCCTACTCCTACAATGAGCAGTTCTTC. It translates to CASSLGTSGAYSYNEQFF.

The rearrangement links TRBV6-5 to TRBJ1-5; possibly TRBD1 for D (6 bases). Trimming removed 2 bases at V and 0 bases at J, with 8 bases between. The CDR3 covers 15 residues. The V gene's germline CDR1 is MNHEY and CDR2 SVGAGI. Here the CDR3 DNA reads TGTGCCAGCAGTTACACAGGGAATAGCAATCAGCCCCAGCATTTT. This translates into CASSYTGNSNQPQHF.

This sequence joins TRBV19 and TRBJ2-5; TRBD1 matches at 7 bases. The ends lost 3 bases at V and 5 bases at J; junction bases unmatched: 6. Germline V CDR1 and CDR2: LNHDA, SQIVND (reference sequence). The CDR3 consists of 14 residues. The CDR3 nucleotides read TGTGCCAGTAGTATGAACAGGGGTCCGGAGACCCAGTACTTC. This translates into CASSMNRGPETQYF.

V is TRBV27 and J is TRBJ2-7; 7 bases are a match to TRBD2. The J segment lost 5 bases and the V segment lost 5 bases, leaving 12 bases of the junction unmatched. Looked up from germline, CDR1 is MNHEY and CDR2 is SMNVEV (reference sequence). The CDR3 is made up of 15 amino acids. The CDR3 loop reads CASSPLDGGRHEQYF. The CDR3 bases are TGTGCCAGCAGTCCACTAGACGGGGGGAGGCACGAGCAGTACTTC.

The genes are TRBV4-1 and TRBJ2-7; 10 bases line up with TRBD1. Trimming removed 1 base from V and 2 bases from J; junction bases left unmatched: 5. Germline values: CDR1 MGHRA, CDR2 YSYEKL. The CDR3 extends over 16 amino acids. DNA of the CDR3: TGCGCCAGCAGCCAAGTGGGGGGGACAGGGGCCTACGAGCAGTACTTC. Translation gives CASSQVGGTGAYEQYF.

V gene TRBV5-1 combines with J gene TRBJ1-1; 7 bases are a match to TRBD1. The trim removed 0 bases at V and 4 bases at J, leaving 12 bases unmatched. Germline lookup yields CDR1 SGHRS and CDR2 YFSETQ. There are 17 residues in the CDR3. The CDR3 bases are TGCGCCAGCAGCTTGGCCAATCCATCTCGACAGGGCACTGAAGCTTTCTTT. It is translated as CASSLANPSRQGTEAFF.

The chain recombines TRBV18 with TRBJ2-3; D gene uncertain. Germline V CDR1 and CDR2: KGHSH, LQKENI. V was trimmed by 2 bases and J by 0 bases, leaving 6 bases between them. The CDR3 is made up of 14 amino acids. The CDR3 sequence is CASSPVVSTDTQYF. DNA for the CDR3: TGTGCCAGCTCACCAGTTGTGAGCACAGATACGCAGTATTTT.

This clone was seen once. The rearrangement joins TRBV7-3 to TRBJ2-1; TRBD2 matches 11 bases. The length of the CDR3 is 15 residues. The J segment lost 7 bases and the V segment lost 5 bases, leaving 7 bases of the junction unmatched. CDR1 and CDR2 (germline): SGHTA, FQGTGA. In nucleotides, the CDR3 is TGTGCCAGCAGCCTTAGCGGGGGGGCCTTAAATGAGCAGTTCTTC. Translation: CASSLSGGALNEQFF.

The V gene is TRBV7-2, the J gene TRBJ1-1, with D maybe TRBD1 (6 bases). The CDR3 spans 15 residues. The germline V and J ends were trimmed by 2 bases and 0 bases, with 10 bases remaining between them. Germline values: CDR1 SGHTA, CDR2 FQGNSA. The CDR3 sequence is CASSLRGAVNTEAFF. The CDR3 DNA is TGTGCCAGCAGCTTACGGGGGGCGGTGAACACTGAAGCTTTCTTT.

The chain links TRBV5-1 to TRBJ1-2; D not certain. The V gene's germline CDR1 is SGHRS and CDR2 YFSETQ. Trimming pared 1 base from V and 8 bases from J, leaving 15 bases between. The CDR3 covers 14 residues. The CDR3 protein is CASSLPDSGKGYTF. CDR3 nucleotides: TGCGCCAGCAGCTTGCCGGACTCCGGGAAGGGCTACACCTTC.

For the CDR3, the DNA is TGTGCCAGCAGCATGGGGGGTGGCTTCCCGTCCTACGAGCAGTACTTC. Translation: CASSMGGGFPSYEQYF. The chain joins TRBV5-6 to TRBJ2-7, with a tentative D call TRBD2 (6 bases). CDR3 length: 16 amino acids. Trimming removed 4 bases at V and 1 base at J, with 18 bases between. Looked up from germline, CDR1 is SGHDT and CDR2 is YYEEEE.

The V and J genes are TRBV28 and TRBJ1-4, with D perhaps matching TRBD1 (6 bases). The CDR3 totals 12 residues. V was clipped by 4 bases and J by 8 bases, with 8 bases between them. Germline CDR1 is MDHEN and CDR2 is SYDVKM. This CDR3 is CASSYDREKLFF. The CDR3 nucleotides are TGTGCCAGCAGTTACGACAGGGAAAAACTGTTTTTT.

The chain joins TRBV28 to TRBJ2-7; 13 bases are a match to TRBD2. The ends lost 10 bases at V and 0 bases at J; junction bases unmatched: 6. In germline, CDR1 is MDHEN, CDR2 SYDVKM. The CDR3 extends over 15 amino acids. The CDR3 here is CATRGLAGSSYEQYF. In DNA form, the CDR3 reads TGTGCCACCAGGGGACTAGCGGGGAGCTCCTACGAGCAGTACTTC.

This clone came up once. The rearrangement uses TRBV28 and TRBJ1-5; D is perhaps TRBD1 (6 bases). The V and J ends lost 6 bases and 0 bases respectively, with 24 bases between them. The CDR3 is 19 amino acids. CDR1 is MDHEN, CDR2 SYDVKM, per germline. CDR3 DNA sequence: TGTGCCAGCAGGCGACGACAGGCAAATCGCCTATATAGCAATCAGCCCCAGCATTTT. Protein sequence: CASRRRQANRLYSNQPQHF. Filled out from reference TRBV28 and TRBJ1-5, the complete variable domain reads DVKVTQSSRYLVKRTGEKVFLECVQDMDHENMFWYRQDPGLGLRLIYFSYDVKMKEKGDIPEGYSVSREKKERFSLILESASTNQTSMYLCASRRRQANRLYSNQPQHFGDGTRLSIL.

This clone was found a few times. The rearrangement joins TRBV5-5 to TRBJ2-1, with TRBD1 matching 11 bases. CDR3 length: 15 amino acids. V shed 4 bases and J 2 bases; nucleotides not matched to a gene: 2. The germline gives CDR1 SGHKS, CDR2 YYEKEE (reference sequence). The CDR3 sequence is CASSRTGGAYNEQFF. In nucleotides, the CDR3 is TGTGCCAGCAGCCGGACAGGGGGCGCCTACAATGAGCAGTTCTTC.

The CDR3 coding sequence is TGTGCCAGCAGACTAGGGGGGGCCCCTGACACCGGGGAGCTGTTTTTT. It specifies CASRLGGAPDTGELFF. The V gene is TRBV11-3, the J gene TRBJ2-2, with a possible D match to TRBD2 (7 bases). The CDR3 runs 16 residues. Trimming stripped 6 bases from V and 3 bases from J, with 17 bases between. Germline assignment: CDR1 SGHNT and CDR2 YENEEA.

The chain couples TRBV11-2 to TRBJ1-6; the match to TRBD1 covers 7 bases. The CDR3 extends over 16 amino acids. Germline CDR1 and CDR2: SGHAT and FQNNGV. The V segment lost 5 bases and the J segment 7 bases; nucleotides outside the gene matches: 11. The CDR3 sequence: CASSLFSTGHNSPLHF. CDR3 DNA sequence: TGTGCCAGCAGCCTTTTTTCGACAGGGCACAATTCACCCCTCCACTTT.

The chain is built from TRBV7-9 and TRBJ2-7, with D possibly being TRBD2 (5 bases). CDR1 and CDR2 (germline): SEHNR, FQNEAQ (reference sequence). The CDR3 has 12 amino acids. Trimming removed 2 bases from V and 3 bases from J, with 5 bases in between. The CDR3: CASSLRGYEQYF. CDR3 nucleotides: TGTGCCAGCAGCTTACGGGGCTACGAGCAGTACTTC.

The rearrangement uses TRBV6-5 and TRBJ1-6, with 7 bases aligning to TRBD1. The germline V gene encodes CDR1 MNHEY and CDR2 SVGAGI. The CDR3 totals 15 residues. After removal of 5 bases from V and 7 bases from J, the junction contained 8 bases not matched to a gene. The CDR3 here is CASSPRQGSNSPLHF. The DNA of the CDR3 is TGTGCCAGCAGTCCACGACAGGGATCAAATTCACCCCTCCACTTT.

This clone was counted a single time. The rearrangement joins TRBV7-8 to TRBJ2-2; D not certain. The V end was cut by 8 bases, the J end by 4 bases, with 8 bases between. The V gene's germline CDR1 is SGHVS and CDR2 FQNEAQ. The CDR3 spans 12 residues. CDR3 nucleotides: TGTGCCAGCGGTAGATTCACCGGGGAGCTGTTTTTT. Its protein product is CASGRFTGELFF.